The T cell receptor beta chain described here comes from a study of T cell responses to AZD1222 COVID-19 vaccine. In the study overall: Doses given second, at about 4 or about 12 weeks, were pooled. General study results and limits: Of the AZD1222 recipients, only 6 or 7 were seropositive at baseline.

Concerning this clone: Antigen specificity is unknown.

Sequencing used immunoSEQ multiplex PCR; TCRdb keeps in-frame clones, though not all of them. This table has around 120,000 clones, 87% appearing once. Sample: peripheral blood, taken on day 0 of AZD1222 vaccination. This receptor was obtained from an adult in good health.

CDR3 bases: TGTGCCAGCAGCTTAGGTCAGGGGACGAAACTGTTTTTT. Translated: CASSLGQGTKLFF. The chain has TRBV7-9 and TRBJ1-4; perhaps TRBD1 as D (6 bases). Germline V gene data show CDR1 as SEHNR and CDR2 as FQNEAQ (reference sequence). This CDR3 spans 13 amino acids. V lost 1 base to trimming and J lost 11 bases, with 11 bases between them.